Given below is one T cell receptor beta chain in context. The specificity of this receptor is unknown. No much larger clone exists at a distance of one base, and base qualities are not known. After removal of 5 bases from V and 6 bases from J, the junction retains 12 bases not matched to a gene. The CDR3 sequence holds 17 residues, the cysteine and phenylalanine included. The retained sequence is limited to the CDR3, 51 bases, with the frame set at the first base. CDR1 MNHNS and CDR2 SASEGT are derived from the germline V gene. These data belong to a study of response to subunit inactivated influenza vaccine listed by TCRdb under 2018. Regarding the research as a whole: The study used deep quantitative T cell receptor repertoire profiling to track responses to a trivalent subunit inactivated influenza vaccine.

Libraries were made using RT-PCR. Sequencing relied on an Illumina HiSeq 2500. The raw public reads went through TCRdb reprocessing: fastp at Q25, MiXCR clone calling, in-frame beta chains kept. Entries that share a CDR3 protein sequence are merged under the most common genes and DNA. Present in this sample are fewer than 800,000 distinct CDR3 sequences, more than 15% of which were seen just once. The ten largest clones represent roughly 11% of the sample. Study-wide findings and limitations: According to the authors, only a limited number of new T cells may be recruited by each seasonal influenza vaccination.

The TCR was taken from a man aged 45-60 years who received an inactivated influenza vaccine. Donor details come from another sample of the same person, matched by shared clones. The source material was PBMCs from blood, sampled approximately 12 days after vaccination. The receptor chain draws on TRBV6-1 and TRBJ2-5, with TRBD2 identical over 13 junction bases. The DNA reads TGTGCCAGCAGTCCCCTGCGGACTAGCGGGGGAGGAAAGACCCAGTACTTC. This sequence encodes CASSPLRTSGGGKTQYF.